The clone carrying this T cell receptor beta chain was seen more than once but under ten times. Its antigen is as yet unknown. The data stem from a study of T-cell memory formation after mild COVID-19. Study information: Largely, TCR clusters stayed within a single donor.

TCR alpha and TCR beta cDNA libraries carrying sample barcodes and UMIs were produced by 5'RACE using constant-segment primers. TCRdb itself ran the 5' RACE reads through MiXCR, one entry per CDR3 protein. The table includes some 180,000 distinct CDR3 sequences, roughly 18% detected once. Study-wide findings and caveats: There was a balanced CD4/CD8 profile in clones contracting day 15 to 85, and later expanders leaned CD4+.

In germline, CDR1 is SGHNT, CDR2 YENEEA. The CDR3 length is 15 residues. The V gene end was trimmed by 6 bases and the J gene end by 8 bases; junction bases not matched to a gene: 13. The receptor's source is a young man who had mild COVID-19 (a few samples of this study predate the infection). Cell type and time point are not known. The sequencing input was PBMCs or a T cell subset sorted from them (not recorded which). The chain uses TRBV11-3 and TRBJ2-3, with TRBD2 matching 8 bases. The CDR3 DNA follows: TGTGCCAGCAGTTTGAGCGGGGGCAACGGGATTACGCAGTATTTT. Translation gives CASSLSGGNGITQYF. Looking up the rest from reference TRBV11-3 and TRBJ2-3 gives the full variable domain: EAGVVQSPRYKIIEKKQPVAFWCNPISGHNTLYWYLQNLGQGPELLIRYENEEAVDDSQLPKDRFSAERLKGVDSTLKIQPAELGDSAVYLCASSLSGGNGITQYFGPGTRLTVL.